The clone carrying this TCR beta chain has only a few counts. No antigen is known for it. Some clones are missing from TCRdb's copy, which holds only in-frame ones; the method was immunoSEQ multiplex PCR. The repertoire holds 100,000 to 150,000 clones, with 85% to 90% as singletons. This specimen comes from a study of cytomegalovirus exposure and HLA in healthy donors. The study, taken as a whole, reports: In vitro checks showed that a few CMV-associated chains really do target CMV antigens. Cytomegalovirus association was listed for about 160 TCR beta chains. Usually a TCR sequence was rare, but some public TCRs were found in many donors.

V was shortened by 5 bases and J by 2 bases, with 10 bases between the two germline ends. This CDR3 has 13 amino acids. The V gene's germline CDR1 is SGHNT and CDR2 YENEEA. Separate from the approximately 670-subject first cohort, the roughly 130-subject validation cohort was the one that the donors belonged to. This receptor was identified in a woman younger than 30 in good health and CMV-seronegative. This sequence joins TRBV11-3 and TRBJ2-7; D is uncertain. Material: PBMCs. The CDR3 DNA is TGTGCCAGCAGCCCATCAGGAACCTACGAGCAGTACTTC. It is translated as CASSPSGTYEQYF.